This record looks at one TCR beta chain sequence and its context. Its antigen is unidentified. This record comes from a study of T cells after yellow fever vaccination. The wider study: When fractions had low cell numbers, they were prepared with SMART-Seq v4 Ultra Low Input.

The V and J ends lost 5 bases and 2 bases respectively, with 10 bases between them. Germline values: CDR1 MNHEY, CDR2 SVGEGT. The CDR3 has 13 residues. TCRdb itself ran the 5' RACE reads through MiXCR, one entry per CDR3 protein. Among 300,000 to 400,000 distinct CDR3 sequences listed, about 12% were seen once. Study-level results: Contaminating bulk clonotypes could be abundant in FACS-sorted repertoires. Clones from primary vaccination mostly reappeared after the booster (around 96% CD4, approximately 91% CD8). A secondary response was less intense yet reached its peak sooner, at day 5 versus 15.

Sequences were derived from CD4+ T cells sorted from PBMCs, sampled 15 days after the yellow fever booster vaccination. V gene TRBV6-2 or TRBV6-3 combines with J gene TRBJ2-7; a weak D match, TRBD1 (5 bases). This TCR was recovered from a man younger than 30 who received the YFV17D yellow fever vaccine. CDR3 in amino acids: CASSRVGAYEQYV. CDR3 nucleotides: TGTGCCAGCAGTCGCGTAGGGGCCTACGAGCAGTACGTC.